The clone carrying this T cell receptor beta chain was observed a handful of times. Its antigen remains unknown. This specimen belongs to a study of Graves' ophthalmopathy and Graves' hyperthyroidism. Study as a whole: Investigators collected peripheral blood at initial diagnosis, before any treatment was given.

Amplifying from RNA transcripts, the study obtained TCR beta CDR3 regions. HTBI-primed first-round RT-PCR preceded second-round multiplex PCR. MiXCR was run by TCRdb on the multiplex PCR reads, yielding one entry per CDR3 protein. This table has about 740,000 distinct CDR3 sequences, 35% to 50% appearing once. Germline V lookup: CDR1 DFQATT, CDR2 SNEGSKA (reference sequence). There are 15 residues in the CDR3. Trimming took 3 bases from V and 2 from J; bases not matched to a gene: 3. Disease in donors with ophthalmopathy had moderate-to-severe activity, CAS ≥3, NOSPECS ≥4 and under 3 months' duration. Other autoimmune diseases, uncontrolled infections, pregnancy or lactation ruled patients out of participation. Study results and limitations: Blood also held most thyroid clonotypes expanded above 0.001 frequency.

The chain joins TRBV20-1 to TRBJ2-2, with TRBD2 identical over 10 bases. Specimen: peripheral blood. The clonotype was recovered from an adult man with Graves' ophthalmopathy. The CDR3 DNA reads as TGCAGTGCTAGCCGGACTAGCGGTAACACCGGGGAGCTGTTTTTT. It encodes CSASRTSGNTGELFF.